This record looks at one TCR beta chain sequence and its context. Its antigen is undetermined. The sample originates from a study of vaccination and CD4 T cells after COVID-19. Described treatment: roughly 10-day PBMC culture with coronavirus spike peptide pools or control peptides (ViraFEST assay). ViraFEST grew antigen-specific T cells using peptide pools, then sequenced TCRs. Roughly 2 million PBMCs went into each well for culture with 10 IU/ml IL-2 and roughly 9 ug/ml peptide pools. Oncomine TCR Beta short-read sequencing was applied to DNA from cultured CD4+ T cells. TCRdb analysed the PCR reads with MiXCR anew, one entry per CDR3 protein. The repertoire has about 9,600 distinct CDR3 sequences, around 30% of them found once; the top ten carry over 9%. CDR3 size: 15 residues. CDR1 and CDR2 (germline): SGHTA, FQGTGA. V shed 5 bases and J 2 bases; nucleotides not matched to a gene: 7.

Sequencing was performed on CD4+ T cells from blood, cultured in vitro, taken after SARS-CoV-2 vaccination. The TCR sequence derives from a human donor who had recovered from COVID-19. This chain links TRBV7-3 with TRBJ2-5; TRBD2 aligns across 8 bases. CDR3 residues: CASSPGGGWQETQYF. The CDR3 nucleotides are TGTGCCAGCAGCCCCGGGGGGGGTTGGCAAGAGACCCAGTACTTC. The complete variable domain, with remaining parts taken from reference TRBV7-3 and TRBJ2-5, reads GAGVSQTPSNKVTEKGKYVELRCDPISGHTALYWYRQSLGQGPEFLIYFQGTGAADDSGLPNDRFFAVRPEGSVSTLKIQRTERGDSAVYLCASSPGGGWQETQYFGPGTRLLVL.